The source of this T cell receptor beta chain is a study of cytomegalovirus exposure and HLA in healthy donors. General study results and limits: The number of N-insertions in an Asian-associated ancestry cluster was reportedly below the roughly 620-donor mean in a later analysis.

Per germline, CDR1 LGHNA and CDR2 YNFKEQ. J was trimmed by 7 bases and V by 1 base; bases with no gene match: 9. This CDR3 contains 15 residues. It was with 60 Vbeta and 13 Jbeta primers that the PCR ran. The authors' processing: Among the unique TCR beta chains that a later analysis counted, about 86 million in all, about 11 million were shared. The assay was immunoSEQ multiplex PCR, and TCRdb's table has in-frame clones only and misses some. V, J and clone size were drawn from that table, and D and trimming were deduced from the DNA. The repertoire shows about 120,000 clones; the top ten hold more than 3.5%. On this clone itself: Its specificity is not known.

The chain combines TRBV4-2 with TRBJ2-7, with TRBD1 matching over 8 bases. The TCR originated in a man between 25 and 39 years old in good health and CMV-seronegative. Sequenced input: PBMCs. CDR3 DNA sequence: TGTGCCAGCAGCCAAGGGACAGGGTACCTAGGGGAGCAGTACTTC. Encoded protein: CASSQGTGYLGEQYF.